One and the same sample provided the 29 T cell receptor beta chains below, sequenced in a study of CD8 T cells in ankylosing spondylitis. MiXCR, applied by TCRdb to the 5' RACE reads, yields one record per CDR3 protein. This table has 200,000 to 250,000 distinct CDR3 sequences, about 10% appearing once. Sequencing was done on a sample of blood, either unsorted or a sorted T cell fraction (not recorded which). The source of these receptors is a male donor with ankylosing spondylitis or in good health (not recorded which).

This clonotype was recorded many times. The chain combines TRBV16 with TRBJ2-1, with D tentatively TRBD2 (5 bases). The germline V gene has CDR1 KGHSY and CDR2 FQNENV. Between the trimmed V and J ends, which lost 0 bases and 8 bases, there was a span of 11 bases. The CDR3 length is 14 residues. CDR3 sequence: CASSQSFSEDEQFF. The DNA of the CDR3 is TGTGCCAGCAGCCAATCGTTTAGCGAGGATGAGCAGTTCTTC. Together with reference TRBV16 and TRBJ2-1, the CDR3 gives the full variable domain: GEEVAQTPKHLVRGEGQKAKLYCAPIKGHSYVFWYQQVLKNEFKFLISFQNENVFDETGMPKERFSAKCLPNSPCSLEIQATKLEDSAVYFCASSQSFSEDEQFFGPGTRLTVL.

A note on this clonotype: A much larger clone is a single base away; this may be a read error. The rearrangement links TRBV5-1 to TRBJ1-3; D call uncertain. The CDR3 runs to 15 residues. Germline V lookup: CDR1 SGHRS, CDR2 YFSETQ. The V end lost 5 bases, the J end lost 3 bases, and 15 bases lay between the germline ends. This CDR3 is CASRPGPSYGNTIYF. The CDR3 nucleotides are TGCGCCAGCAGACCGGGCCCCAGCTATGGAAACACCATATATTTT.

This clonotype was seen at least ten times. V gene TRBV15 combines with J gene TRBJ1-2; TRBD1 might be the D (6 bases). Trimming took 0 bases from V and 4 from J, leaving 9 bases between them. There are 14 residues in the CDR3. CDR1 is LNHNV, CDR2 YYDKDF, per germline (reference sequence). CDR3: CATSRDPGAYGYTF. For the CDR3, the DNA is TGTGCCACCAGCAGAGATCCAGGGGCCTATGGCTACACCTTC.

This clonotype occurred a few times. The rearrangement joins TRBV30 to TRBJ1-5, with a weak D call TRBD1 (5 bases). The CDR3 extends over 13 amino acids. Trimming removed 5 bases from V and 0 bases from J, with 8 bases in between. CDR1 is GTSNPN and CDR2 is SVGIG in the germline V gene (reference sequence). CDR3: CAWDSYSNQPQHF. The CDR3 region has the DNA TGTGCCTGGGACAGTTATAGCAATCAGCCCCAGCATTTT.

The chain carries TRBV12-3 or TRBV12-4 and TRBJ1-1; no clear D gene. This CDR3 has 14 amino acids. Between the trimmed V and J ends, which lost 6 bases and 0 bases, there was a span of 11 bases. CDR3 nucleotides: TGTGCCAGCAGACCGGAAATTTTGAACACTGAAGCTTTCTTT. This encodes CASRPEILNTEAFF.

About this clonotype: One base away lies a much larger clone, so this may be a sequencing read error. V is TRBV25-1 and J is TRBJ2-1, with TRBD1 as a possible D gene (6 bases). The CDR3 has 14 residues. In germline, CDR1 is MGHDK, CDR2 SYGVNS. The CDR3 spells CASSVWDTNNERFF. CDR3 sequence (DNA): TGTGCCAGCAGTGTCTGGGACACCAACAATGAGCGGTTCTTC. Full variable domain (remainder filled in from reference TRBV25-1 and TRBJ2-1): EADIYQTPRYLVIGTGKKITLECSQTMGHDKMYWYQQDPGMELHLIHYSYGVNSTEKGDLSSESTVSRIRTEHFPLTLESARPSHTSQYLCASSVWDTNNERFFGPGTRLTVL.

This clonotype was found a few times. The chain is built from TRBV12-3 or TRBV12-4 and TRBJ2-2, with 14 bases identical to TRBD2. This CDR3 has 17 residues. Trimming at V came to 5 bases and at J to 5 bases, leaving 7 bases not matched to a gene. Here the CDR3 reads CASSTTSGGAGTGELFF. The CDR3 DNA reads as TGTGCCAGCAGTACGACTAGCGGGGGGGCTGGGACCGGGGAGCTGTTTTTT.

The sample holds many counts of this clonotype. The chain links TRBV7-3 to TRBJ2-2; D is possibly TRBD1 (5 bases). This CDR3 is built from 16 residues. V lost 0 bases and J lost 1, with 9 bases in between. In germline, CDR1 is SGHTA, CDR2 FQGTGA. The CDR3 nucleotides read TGTGCCAGCAGCTTAACAGGGGCTATGAACACCGGGGAGCTGTTTTTT. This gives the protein CASSLTGAMNTGELFF.

The CDR3 DNA reads TGTGCCAGCAGCTTGAATCAAGGGAGCACAGATACGCAGTATTTT. Protein product: CASSLNQGSTDTQYF. The V call is TRBV7-9, the J call TRBJ2-3; D is uncertain. Germline loops: CDR1 SEHNR, CDR2 FQNEAQ (reference sequence). There are 15 residues in the CDR3. Deletions cut 3 bases from V and 0 bases from J, with 10 bases between.

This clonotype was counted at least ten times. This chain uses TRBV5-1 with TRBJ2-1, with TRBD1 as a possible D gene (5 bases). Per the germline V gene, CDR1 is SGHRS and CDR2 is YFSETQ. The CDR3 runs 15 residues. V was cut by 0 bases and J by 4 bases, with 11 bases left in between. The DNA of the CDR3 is TGCGCCAGCAGCTTGGTGGACATAGCTTACAATGAGCAGTTCTTC. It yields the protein CASSLVDIAYNEQFF.

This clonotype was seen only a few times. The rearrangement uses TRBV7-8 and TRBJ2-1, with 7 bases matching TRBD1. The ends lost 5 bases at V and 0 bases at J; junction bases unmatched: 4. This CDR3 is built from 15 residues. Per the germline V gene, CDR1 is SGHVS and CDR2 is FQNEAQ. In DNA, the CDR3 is TGTGCCAGCAGCGACCGGGACAGCTCCTACAATGAGCAGTTCTTC. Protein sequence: CASSDRDSSYNEQFF.

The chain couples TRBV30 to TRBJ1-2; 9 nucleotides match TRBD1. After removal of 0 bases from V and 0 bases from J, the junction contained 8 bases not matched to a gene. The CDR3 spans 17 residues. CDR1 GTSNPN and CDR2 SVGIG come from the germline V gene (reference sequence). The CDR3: CAWSVEGWDRANYGYTF. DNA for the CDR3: TGTGCCTGGAGTGTAGAGGGCTGGGACAGGGCTAACTATGGCTACACCTTC. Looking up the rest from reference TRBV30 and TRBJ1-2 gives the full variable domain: SQTIHQWPATLVQPVGSPLSLECTVEGTSNPNLYWYRQAAGRGLQLLFYSVGIGQISSEVPQNLSASRPQDRQFILSSKKLLLSDSGFYLCAWSVEGWDRANYGYTFGSGTRLTVV.

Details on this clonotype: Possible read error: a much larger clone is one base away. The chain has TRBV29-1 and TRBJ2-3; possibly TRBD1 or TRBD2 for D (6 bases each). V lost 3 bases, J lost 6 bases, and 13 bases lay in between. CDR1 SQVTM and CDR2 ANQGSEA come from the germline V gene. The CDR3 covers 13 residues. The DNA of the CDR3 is TGCAGCGTTGATCTCCGGGGGCTCGATACGCAGTATTTT. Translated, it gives CSVDLRGLDTQYF.

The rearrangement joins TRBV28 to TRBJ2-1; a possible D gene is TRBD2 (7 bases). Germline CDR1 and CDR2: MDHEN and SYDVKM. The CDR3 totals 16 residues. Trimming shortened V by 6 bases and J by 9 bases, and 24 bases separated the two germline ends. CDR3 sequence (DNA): TGTGCCAGCAGCGAGGCGGGGGCCTATCAGAGGGGTGAGCAGTTCTTC. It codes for CASSEAGAYQRGEQFF.

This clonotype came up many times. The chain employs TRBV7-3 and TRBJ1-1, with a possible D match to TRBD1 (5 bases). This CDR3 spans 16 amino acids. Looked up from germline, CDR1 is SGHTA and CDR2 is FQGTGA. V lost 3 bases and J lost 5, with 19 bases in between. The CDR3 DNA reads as TGTGCCAGCAGCTTTAACAGCGGGGCCTCGGGGACTGAAGCTTTCTTT. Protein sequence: CASSFNSGASGTEAFF.

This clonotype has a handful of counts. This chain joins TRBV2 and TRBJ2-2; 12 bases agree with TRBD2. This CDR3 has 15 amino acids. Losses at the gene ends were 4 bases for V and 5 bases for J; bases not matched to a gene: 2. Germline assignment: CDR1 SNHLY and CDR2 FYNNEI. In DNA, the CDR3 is TGTGCCAGCAGTGGGACTAGCGGGACGACCGGGGAGCTGTTTTTT. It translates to CASSGTSGTTGELFF.

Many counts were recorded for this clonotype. In nucleotides, the CDR3 is TGCGCCAGCAGCTTTGGAGCCGGGGAGCTGTTTTTT. Translating gives CASSFGAGELFF. The V and J genes are TRBV5-1 and TRBJ2-2, with no clear D. From germline, CDR1 is SGHRS and CDR2 YFSETQ. Trimming removed 2 bases at V and 6 bases at J, with 5 bases between. This CDR3 has 12 amino acids.

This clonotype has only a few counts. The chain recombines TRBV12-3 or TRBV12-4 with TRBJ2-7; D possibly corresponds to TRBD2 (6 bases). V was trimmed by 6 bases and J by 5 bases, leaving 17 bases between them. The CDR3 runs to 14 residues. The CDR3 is CASSFPGVRDEQYF. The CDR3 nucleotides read TGTGCCAGCAGCTTCCCGGGGGTCCGAGACGAGCAGTACTTC.

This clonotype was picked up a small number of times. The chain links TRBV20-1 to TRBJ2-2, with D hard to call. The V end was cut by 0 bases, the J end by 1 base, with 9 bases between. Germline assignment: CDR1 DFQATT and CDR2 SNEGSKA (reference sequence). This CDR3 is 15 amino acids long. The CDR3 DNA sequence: TGCAGTGCTAGAGACCTGGCAGAGAACACCGGGGAGCTGTTTTTT. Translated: CSARDLAENTGELFF.

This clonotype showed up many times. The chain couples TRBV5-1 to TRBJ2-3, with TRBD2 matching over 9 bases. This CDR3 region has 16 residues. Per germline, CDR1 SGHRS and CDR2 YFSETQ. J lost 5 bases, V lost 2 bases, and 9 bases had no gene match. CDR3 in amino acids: CASSFGGGGARDTQYF. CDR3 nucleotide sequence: TGCGCCAGCAGCTTTGGGGGCGGGGGGGCCAGAGATACGCAGTATTTT. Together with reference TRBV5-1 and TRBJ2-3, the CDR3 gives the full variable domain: KAGVTQTPRYLIKTRGQQVTLSCSPISGHRSVSWYQQTPGQGLQFLFEYFSETQRNKGNFPGRFSGRQFSNSRSEMNVSTLELGDSALYLCASSFGGGGARDTQYFGPGTRLTVL.

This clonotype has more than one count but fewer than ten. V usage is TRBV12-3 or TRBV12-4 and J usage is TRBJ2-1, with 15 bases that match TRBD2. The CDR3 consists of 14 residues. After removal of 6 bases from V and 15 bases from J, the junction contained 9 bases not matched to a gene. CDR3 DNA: TGTGCCAGCAGCCAGGGGACTAGCGGGGGGCTCCGGTTCTTC. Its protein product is CASSQGTSGGLRFF.

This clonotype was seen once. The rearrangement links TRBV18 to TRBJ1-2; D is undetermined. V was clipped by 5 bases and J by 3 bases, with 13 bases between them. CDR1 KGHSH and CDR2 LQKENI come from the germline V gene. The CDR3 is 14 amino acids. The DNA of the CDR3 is TGTGCCAGCTCAAGTGAGGGATCTCACTATGGCTACACCTTC. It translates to CASSSEGSHYGYTF.

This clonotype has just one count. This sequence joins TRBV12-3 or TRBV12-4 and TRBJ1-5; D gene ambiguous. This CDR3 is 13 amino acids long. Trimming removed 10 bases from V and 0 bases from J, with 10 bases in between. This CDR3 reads CANSPFSNQPQHF. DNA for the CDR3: TGTGCCAACAGCCCTTTTAGCAATCAGCCCCAGCATTTT.

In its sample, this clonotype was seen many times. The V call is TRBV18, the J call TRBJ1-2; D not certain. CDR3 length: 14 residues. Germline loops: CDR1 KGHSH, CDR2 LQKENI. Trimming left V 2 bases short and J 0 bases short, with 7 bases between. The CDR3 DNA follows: TGTGCCAGCTCACCAGGGCAAACTAACTATGGCTACACCTTC. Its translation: CASSPGQTNYGYTF.

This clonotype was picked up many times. CDR3 nucleotides: TGTGCCAGCAGCTTATCGGAGGGGGGCGAGCAGTTCTTC. Residues: CASSLSEGGEQFF. This sequence joins TRBV11-2 and TRBJ2-1; tentatively, D is TRBD1 or TRBD2 (6 bases each). The CDR3 loop spans 13 amino acids. V was clipped by 2 bases and J by 10 bases, with 12 bases between them. The germline V gene has CDR1 SGHAT and CDR2 FQNNGV.

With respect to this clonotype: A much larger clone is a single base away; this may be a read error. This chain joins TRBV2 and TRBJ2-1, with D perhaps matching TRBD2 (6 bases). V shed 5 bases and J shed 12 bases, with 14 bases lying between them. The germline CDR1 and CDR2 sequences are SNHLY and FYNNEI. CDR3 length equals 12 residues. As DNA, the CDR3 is TGTGCCAGCAGTTCGGGGGAAGATGCGCAGTTCTTC. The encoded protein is CASSSGEDAQFF. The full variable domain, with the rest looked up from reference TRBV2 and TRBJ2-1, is EPEVTQTPSHQVTQMGQEVILRCVPISNHLYFYWYRQILGQKVEFLVSFYNNEISEKSEIFDDQFSVERPDGSNFTLKIRSTKLEDSAMYFCASSSGEDAQFFGPGTRLTVL.

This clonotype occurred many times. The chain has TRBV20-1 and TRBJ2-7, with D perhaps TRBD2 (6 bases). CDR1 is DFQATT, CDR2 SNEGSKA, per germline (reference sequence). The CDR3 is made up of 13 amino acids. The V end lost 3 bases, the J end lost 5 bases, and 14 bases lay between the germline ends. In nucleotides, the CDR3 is TGCAGTGCTAGGGGGGGAGTGGTGAACGAGCAGTACTTC. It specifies CSARGGVVNEQYF.

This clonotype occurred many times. CDR3 sequence: CASSLAFDSYTDSPLHF. DNA of the CDR3: TGTGCCAGCAGCTTAGCCTTCGACAGTTATACTGATTCACCCCTCCACTTT. J is TRBJ1-6 and V is TRBV7-2; D possibly corresponds to TRBD1 (5 bases). Trimming left V 0 bases short and J 8 bases short, with 17 bases between. The germline V gene has CDR1 SGHTA and CDR2 FQGNSA. This CDR3 has 17 residues. Filled out from reference TRBV7-2 and TRBJ1-6, the complete variable domain reads GAGVSQSPSNKVTEKGKDVELRCDPISGHTALYWYRQSLGQGLEFLIYFQGNSAPDKSGLPSDRFSAERTGGSVSTLTIQRTQQEDSAVYLCASSLAFDSYTDSPLHFGNGTRLTVT.

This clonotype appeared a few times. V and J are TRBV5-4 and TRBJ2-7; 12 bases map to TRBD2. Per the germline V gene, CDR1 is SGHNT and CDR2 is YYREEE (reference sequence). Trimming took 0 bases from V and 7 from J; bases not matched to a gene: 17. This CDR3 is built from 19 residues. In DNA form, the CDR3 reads TGTGCCAGCAGCTTGGGCGGTCTAGCGGGGGGGCAGTCTTCAGGTGAGCAGTACTTC. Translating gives CASSLGGLAGGQSSGEQYF.